This T cell receptor (beta chain) emerged from a study of technical replicates of blood from a few donors. Germline V lookup: CDR1 ENHRY, CDR2 SYGVKD. Trimming removed 7 bases from V and 5 bases from J; junction bases left unmatched: 12. The CDR3 loop spans 16 amino acids. Only in-frame clones appear in the TCRdb table, and some are missing; sequencing was by immunoSEQ multiplex PCR. The sample has 75,000 to 100,000 clones, approximately 96% seen once. This receptor was taken from a human donor in good health. Sequencing input: T cells isolated from PBMCs. The gene calls are TRBV10-3 and TRBJ2-5; 11 bases line up with TRBD2. Here the CDR3 reads CAIKGTSGRGGETQYF. The DNA for the CDR3 is TGTGCCATCAAAGGAACTAGCGGGAGAGGCGGTGAGACCCAGTACTTC.